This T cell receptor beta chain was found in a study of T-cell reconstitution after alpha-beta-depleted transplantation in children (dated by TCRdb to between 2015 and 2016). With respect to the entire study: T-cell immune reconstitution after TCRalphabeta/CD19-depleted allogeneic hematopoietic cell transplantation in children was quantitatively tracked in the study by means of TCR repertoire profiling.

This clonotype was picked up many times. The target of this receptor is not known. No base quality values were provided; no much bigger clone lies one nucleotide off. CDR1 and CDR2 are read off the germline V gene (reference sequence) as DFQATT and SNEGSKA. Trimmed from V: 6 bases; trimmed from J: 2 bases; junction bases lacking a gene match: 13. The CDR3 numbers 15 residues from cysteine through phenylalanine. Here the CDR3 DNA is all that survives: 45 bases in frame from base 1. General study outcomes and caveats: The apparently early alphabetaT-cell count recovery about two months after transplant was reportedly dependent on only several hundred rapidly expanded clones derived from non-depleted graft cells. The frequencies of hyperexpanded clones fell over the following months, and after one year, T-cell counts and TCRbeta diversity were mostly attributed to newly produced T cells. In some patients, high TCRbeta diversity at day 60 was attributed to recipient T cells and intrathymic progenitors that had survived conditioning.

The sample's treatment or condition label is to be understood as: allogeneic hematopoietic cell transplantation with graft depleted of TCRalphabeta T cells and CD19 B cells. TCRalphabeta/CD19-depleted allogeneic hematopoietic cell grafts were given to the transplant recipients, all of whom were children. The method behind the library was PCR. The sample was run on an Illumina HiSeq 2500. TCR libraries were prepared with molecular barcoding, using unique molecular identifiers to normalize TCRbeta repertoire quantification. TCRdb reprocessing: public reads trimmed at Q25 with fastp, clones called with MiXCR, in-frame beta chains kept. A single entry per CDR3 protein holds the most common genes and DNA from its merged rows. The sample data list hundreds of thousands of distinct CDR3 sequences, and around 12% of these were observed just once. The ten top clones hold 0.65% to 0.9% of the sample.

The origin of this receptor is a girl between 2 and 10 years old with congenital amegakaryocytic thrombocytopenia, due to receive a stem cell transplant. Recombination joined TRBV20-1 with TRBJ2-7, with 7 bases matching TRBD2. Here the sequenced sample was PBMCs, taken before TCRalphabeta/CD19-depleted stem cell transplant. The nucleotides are TGCAGTGCCAACTCCGGGACTAACTACGCCTACGAGCAGTACTTC. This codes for CSANSGTNYAYEQYF.